Sequencing of this T cell receptor (beta chain) was carried out in a study of T cell responses to AZD1222 COVID-19 vaccine. Libraries were prepared by immunoSEQ multiplex PCR; TCRdb keeps only in-frame clonotypes and omits some of them. Of over 95,000 clones listed, around nine tenths are singletons. Germline V gene sequence: CDR1 SGHDN, CDR2 FVKESK. V shed 0 bases and J shed 9 bases, with 9 bases lying between them. The length of the CDR3 is 14 residues. The V call is TRBV14, the J call TRBJ1-6; D perhaps matches TRBD1 (5 bases). Sequencing used peripheral blood, obtained on day 0 of AZD1222 vaccination. This receptor was obtained from an adult in good health. The CDR3 DNA is TGTGCCAGCAGCCAAGAAATTAGGGGTTCACCCCTCCACTTT. It translates to CASSQEIRGSPLHF.